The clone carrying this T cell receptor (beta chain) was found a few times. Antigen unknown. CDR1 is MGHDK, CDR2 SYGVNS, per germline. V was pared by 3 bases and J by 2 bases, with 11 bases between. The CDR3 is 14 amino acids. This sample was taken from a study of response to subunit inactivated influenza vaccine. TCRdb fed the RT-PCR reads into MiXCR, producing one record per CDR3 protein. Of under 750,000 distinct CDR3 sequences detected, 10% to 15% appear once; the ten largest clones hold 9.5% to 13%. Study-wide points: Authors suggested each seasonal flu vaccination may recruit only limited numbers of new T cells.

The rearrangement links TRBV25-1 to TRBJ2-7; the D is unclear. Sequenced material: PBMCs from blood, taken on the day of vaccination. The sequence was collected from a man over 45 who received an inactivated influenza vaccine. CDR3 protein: CASSDPVETYEQYF. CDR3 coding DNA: TGTGCCAGCAGTGACCCGGTAGAGACCTACGAGCAGTACTTC.